The clone carrying this TCR beta chain was observed a few times. Antigen: not known. Treatment meaning: 15 to 20 received Ad26.COV2.S at low or high dose, single or two shots; several received placebo; per-sample allocation not given. Sampling took place 63 days after the first vaccine or placebo injection. Donor was an adult aged 18-55 years in Boston. This vaccine is an Ad26 vector that expresses the Wuhan-strain SARS-CoV-2 spike. This entry is derived from a study of Ad26.COV2.S vaccination and SARS-CoV-2 variants. In the study overall: Intramuscular Ad26.COV2.S doses were given once or twice, 56 days apart.

Germline lookup yields CDR1 LNHDA and CDR2 SQIVND (reference sequence). The CDR3 contains 13 residues. Trimming removed 5 bases at V and 1 base at J, with 8 bases between. Overall study findings and caveats: In vaccinated individuals, spike-specific CD8+ and CD4+ T cell responses reportedly displayed substantial breadth.

Profiled with immunoSEQ multiplex PCR; TCRdb holds only in-frame clones, not every one. Among 350,000 to 500,000 clones listed, roughly 87% were seen once. The input for sequencing was peripheral blood, taken in a trial of Ad26.COV2.S vaccine versus placebo. The rearrangement links TRBV19 to TRBJ1-1; the D gene is possibly TRBD1 (5 bases). This TCR derives from a person aged 18-60 years who received the Ad26.COV2.S COVID-19 vaccine or a placebo. The CDR3 DNA follows: TGTGCCAGTAGTGGGACCGAGAACACTGAAGCTTTCTTT. Its translation: CASSGTENTEAFF.